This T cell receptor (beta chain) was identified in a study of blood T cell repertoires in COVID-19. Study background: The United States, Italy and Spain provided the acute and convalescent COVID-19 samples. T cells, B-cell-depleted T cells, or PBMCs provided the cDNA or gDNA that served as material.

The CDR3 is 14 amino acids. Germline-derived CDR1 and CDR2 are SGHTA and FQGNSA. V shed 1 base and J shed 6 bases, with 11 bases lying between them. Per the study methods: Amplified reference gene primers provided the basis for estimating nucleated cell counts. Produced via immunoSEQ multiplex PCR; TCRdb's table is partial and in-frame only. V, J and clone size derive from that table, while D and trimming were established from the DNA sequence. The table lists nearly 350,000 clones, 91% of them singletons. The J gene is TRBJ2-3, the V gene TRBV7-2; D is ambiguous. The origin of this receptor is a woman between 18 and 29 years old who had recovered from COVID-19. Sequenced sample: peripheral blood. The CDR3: CASSLVGSSDTQYF. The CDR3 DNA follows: TGTGCCAGCAGCTTAGTCGGGTCCTCGGATACGCAGTATTTT.